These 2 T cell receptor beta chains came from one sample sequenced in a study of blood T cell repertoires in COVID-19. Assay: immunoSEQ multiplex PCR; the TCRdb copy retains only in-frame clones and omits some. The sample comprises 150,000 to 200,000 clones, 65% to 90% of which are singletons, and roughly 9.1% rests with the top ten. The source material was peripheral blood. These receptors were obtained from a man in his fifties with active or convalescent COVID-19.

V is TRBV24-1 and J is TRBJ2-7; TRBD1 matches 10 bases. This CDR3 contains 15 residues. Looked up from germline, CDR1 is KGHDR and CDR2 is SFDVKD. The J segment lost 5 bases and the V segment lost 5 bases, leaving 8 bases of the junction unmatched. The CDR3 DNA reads TGTGCCACCAGTGGTCCGACAGGGGGCGCGGACGAGCAGTACTTC. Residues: CATSGPTGGADEQYF.

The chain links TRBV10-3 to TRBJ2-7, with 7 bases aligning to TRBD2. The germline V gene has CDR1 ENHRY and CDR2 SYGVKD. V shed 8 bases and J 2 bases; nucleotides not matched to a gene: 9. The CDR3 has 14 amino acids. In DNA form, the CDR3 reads TGTGCCATCCAGGCGAGCGGGACTGCCTACGAGCAGTACTTC. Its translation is CAIQASGTAYEQYF.